Shown below are 13 T cell receptor beta chains from a single sample sequenced in a study of vaccination and CD4 T cells after COVID-19. Cultured CD4+ T-cell DNA underwent Oncomine TCR Beta short-read sequencing. The genomic DNA was obtained from cultured CD4+ T cells by extraction with the QIAamp micro DNA kit. One entry per CDR3 protein results from TCRdb running MiXCR on the PCR reads. Among 8,500 to 14,000 distinct CDR3 sequences listed, 28% were seen once. Their target antigens are unknown. Sample treatment: approximately nine-day PBMC culture with coronavirus spike peptide pools or control peptides (ViraFEST assay). Researchers collected the unexposed donor's CD4+ T cells before the COVID-19 pandemic (2011-2018). Material: CD4+ T cells from blood, cultured in vitro. The receptors come from a human donor in good health.

The chain joins TRBV5-1 to TRBJ2-2; TRBD1 agrees at 7 bases. V was pared by 7 bases and J by 0 bases, with 3 bases of the junction left unmatched. The CDR3 has 14 amino acids. CDR1 and CDR2 from the germline V gene are SGHRS and YFSETQ. The CDR3 loop is CASAGTANTGELFF. DNA for the CDR3: TGCGCCAGCGCAGGGACAGCGAACACCGGGGAGCTGTTTTTT.

The gene calls are TRBV4-3 and TRBJ2-2; D is unclear. Trimming shortened V by 0 bases and J by 5 bases, and 13 bases separated the two germline ends. The CDR3 has 16 amino acids. Per the germline V gene, CDR1 is LGHNA and CDR2 is YSLEER. CDR3 residues: CASSQEPASDTGELFF. The DNA for the CDR3 is TGCGCCAGCAGCCAAGAACCCGCCTCGGATACCGGGGAGCTGTTTTTT.

CDR3 sequence: CAWSPGQGIIYEQYF. The CDR3 bases are TGTGCCTGGAGTCCGGGACAGGGGATAATCTACGAGCAGTACTTC. The V call is TRBV30, the J call TRBJ2-7, with 10 bases that match TRBD1. J lost 3 bases, V lost 2 bases, and 7 bases had no gene match. The CDR3 runs 15 residues. Germline assignment: CDR1 GTSNPN and CDR2 SVGIG (reference sequence).

This clonotype occurred a few times. The chain joins TRBV11-1 to TRBJ2-7; 9 bases fit TRBD1. This CDR3 contains 14 residues. Germline CDR1 is SGHAT and CDR2 is FQDESV (reference sequence). The V and J ends lost 7 bases and 2 bases, in that order; junction bases with no gene match: 6. This chain's CDR3 is CASMPGTGTYEQYF. In nucleotides, the CDR3 is TGTGCCAGCATGCCGGGGACAGGGACCTACGAGCAGTACTTC. The complete variable domain, with remaining parts taken from reference TRBV11-1 and TRBJ2-7, reads EAEVAQSPRYKITEKSQAVAFWCDPISGHATLYWYRQILGQGPELLVQFQDESVVDDSQLPKDRFSAERLKGVDSTLKIQPAELGDSAMYLCASMPGTGTYEQYFGPGTRLTVT.

This clonotype appeared once. An end of the junction does not agree with germline; a read error may underlie this. The V gene is TRBV7-9, the J gene TRBJ1-2; 8 bases fit TRBD1. The germline CDR1 and CDR2 sequences are SEHNR and FQNEAQ (reference sequence). This CDR3 spans 15 amino acids. CDR3 nucleotide sequence: TGTGCCAACAGCGGCCCTGTGCAGGGGGCGCAGGGCTACACCTTC. It encodes CANSGPVQGAQGYTF. The whole variable domain, filled in from reference TRBV7-9 and TRBJ1-2, reads DTGVSQNPRHKITKRGQNVTFRCDPISEHNRLYWYRQTLGQGPEFLTYFQNEAQLEKSRLLSDRFSAERPKGSFSTLEIQRTEQGDSAMYLCANSGPVQGAQGYTFGSGTRLTVV.

The sample holds a few counts of this clonotype. The genes are TRBV20-1 and TRBJ2-3; possible D gene TRBD1, 6 bases. The CDR3 has 15 residues. Germline CDR1 DFQATT, CDR2 SNEGSKA (reference sequence). Trimming shortened V by 3 bases and J by 2 bases, and 15 bases separated the two germline ends. The CDR3 DNA reads TGCAGTGCTAGGGGGTGGGGGACAAACACAGATACGCAGTATTTT. Its protein product is CSARGWGTNTDTQYF.

The chain couples TRBV6-1 to TRBJ2-2, with a weak D call TRBD1 (6 bases). The CDR3 runs to 16 residues. Trimming removed 7 bases from V and 3 bases from J, with 18 bases in between. CDR1 and CDR2 (germline): MNHNS, SASEGT. The CDR3 loop is CASNPQGWSDTGELFF. The DNA of the CDR3 is TGTGCCAGCAACCCACAGGGTTGGTCCGACACCGGGGAGCTGTTTTTT.

This chain links TRBV20-1 with TRBJ2-5; D is uncertain. Trimming took off 0 bases at V and 0 bases at J, with 5 bases between the two ends. CDR3 size: 13 residues. Germline values: CDR1 DFQATT, CDR2 SNEGSKA (reference sequence). The CDR3 region has the DNA TGCAGTGCTAGAGATACGAACCAAGAGACCCAGTACTTC. Translation gives CSARDTNQETQYF.

By proportion, this clonotype is medium-sized. The rearrangement uses TRBV7-2 and TRBJ1-2; D is perhaps TRBD1 (5 bases). The CDR3 sequence is 12 residues long. Germline CDR1 and CDR2: SGHTA and FQGNSA. V lost 5 bases and J 6 bases, leaving 10 bases between the germline ends. CDR3 sequence (DNA): TGTGCCAGCAGCCCCGACAGACATGGCTACACCTTC. It translates to CASSPDRHGYTF. Combining the CDR3 with reference TRBV7-2 and TRBJ1-2 gives the whole variable domain GAGVSQSPSNKVTEKGKDVELRCDPISGHTALYWYRQSLGQGLEFLIYFQGNSAPDKSGLPSDRFSAERTGGSVSTLTIQRTQQEDSAVYLCASSPDRHGYTFGSGTRLTVV.

V and J are TRBV7-9 and TRBJ2-3, with 7 bases aligning to TRBD2. CDR3 length equals 16 residues. The germline V gene encodes CDR1 SEHNR and CDR2 FQNEAQ (reference sequence). V lost 1 base, J lost 4 bases, and 8 bases stayed unmatched. The CDR3 spells CASSLGGGSGADTQYF. DNA of the CDR3: TGTGCCAGCAGCTTAGGGGGCGGGAGTGGGGCAGATACGCAGTATTTT.

This clonotype is medium-sized. This chain joins TRBV20-1 and TRBJ1-5; 7 bases match TRBD1. CDR1 is DFQATT, CDR2 SNEGSKA, per germline (reference sequence). After removal of 0 bases from V and 7 bases from J, the junction contained 18 bases not matched to a gene. This CDR3 region has 18 residues. This CDR3 is CSARDILKERQGSQPQHF. CDR3 nucleotide sequence: TGCAGTGCTAGAGATATACTGAAAGAACGACAGGGAAGCCAGCCCCAGCATTTT.

The rearrangement joins TRBV11-1 to TRBJ1-2; 9 bases agree with TRBD1. Germline V gene sequence: CDR1 SGHAT, CDR2 FQDESV (reference sequence). The CDR3 length is 14 residues. Trimming cost V 5 bases and J 7 bases; bases outside gene matches: 8. The CDR3 coding sequence is TGTGCCAGCAGCAGCCGGGACAGGGTGGCTGGCTACACCTTC. This sequence encodes CASSSRDRVAGYTF.

This clonotype was detected a few times. The chain is built from TRBV7-2 and TRBJ2-7; 7 nucleotides match TRBD1. The length of the CDR3 is 13 residues. J gave up 2 bases and V 5 bases, and 3 bases lay outside the gene matches. Germline V gene lookup returns CDR1 SGHTA and CDR2 FQGNSA. The CDR3 bases are TGTGCCAGCAGCCGGGACAGTGCCTACGAGCAGTACTTC. This translates into CASSRDSAYEQYF.